This T cell receptor (beta chain) is drawn from a study of T cell repertoires in cytomegalovirus infection. Across the study: Signatures in public TCR beta sequences pointed to both CMV infection and matching HLA type.

Trimming took off 0 bases at V and 4 bases at J, with 20 bases between the two ends. This CDR3 has 18 residues. CDR1 WSHSY and CDR2 SAAADI come from the germline V gene. This clonotype has only a few counts. TCRdb redid the calling of the reads with MiXCR, one entry per CDR3 protein. Of 350,000 to 550,000 distinct CDR3 sequences listed, approximately 32% are singletons. Sequenced input: PBMCs. The chain uses TRBV10-2 and TRBJ2-3; possible D gene TRBD1, 5 bases. The sequence was obtained from a human donor in good health (CMV status not recorded). Some clones in this sample may be carry-over from other donors' samples. CDR3 loop: CASSESGQLRYSSDTQYF. CDR3 DNA: TGCGCCAGCAGTGAGTCGGGGCAGCTCAGATATTCTTCAGATACGCAGTATTTT.